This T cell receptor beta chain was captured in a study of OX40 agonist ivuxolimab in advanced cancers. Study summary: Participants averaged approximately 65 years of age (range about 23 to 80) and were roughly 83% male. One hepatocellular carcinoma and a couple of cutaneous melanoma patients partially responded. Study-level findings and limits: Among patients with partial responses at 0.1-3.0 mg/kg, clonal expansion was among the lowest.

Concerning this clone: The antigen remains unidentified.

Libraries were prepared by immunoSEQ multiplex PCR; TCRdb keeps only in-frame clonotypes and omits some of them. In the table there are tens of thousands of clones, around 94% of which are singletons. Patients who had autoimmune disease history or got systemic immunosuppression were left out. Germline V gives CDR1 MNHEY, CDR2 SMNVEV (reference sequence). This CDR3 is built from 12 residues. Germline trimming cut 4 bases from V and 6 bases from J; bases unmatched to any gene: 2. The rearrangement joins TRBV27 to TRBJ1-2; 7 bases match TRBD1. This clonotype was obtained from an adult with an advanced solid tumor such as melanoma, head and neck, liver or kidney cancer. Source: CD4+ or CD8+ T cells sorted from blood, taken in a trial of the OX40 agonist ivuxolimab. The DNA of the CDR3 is TGTGCCAGCAGTTCACAGGGGAATGGCTACACCTTC. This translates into CASSSQGNGYTF.